These 19 T cell receptor beta chains share one sample of origin, sequenced in a study of shared clonotypes between healthy human individuals. Some clones are missing from TCRdb's copy, which holds only in-frame ones; the method was immunoSEQ multiplex PCR. In the table there are about half a million clones, roughly four fifths of which are singletons. Sequenced: PBMCs. These receptors all stem from a woman in her thirties or forties in good health. Some clones in this sample may be carry-over from other donors' samples.

This clone was recorded only once. The CDR3 sequence: CASSGFRDRGISYTF. CDR3 bases: TGTGCCAGCAGCGGGTTCCGGGACAGGGGTATTAGCTACACCTTC. The chain is built from TRBV5-6 and TRBJ1-2; TRBD1 matches 10 bases. V lost 4 bases to trimming and J lost 9 bases; unmatched junction nucleotides: 12. Per the germline V gene, CDR1 is SGHDT and CDR2 is YYEEEE. This CDR3 has 15 residues.

V gene TRBV25-1 combines with J gene TRBJ1-5; D is unresolved. Deletions cut 3 bases from V and 1 base from J, with 7 bases between. Per the germline V gene, CDR1 is MGHDK and CDR2 is SYGVNS. This CDR3 contains 14 residues. The CDR3 is CASSDYRSNQPQHF. For the CDR3, the DNA is TGTGCCAGCAGTGATTACAGAAGCAATCAGCCCCAGCATTTT. The whole variable domain, filled in from reference TRBV25-1 and TRBJ1-5, reads EADIYQTPRYLVIGTGKKITLECSQTMGHDKMYWYQQDPGMELHLIHYSYGVNSTEKGDLSSESTVSRIRTEHFPLTLESARPSHTSQYLCASSDYRSNQPQHFGDGTRLSIL.

This clone was observed a handful of times. This likely traces to a read error, being one base from a far larger clone. V is TRBV7-9 and J is TRBJ1-5, with D uncertain. This CDR3 spans 16 amino acids. Looked up from germline, CDR1 is SEHNR and CDR2 is FQNEAQ (reference sequence). V lost 3 bases and J 0 bases, leaving 12 bases between the germline ends. The chain's CDR3 is CASSFPRSGSNQPQHF. Written as DNA, the CDR3 is TGTGCCAGCAGCTTCCCCCGGAGCGGTAGCAATCAGCCCCAGCATTTT. Full variable domain (outside the CDR3, taken from reference TRBV7-9 and TRBJ1-5): DTGVSQNPRHKITKRGQNVTFRCDPISEHNRLYWYRQTLGQGPEFLTYFQNEAQLEKSRLLSDRFSAERPKGSFSTLEIQRTEQGDSAMYLCASSFPRSGSNQPQHFGDGTRLSIL.

The rearrangement links TRBV7-2 to TRBJ2-1, with TRBD2 matching 8 bases. Germline V CDR1 and CDR2: SGHTA, FQGNSA. The CDR3 has 14 residues. With 2 bases clipped from V and 7 bases from J, the junction kept 4 bases outside the gene matches. This chain's CDR3 is CASSLRLARNEQFF. The CDR3 nucleotides are TGTGCCAGCAGCTTACGACTAGCGAGGAATGAGCAGTTCTTC.

The chain carries TRBV29-1 and TRBJ2-3; D remains ambiguous. V gave up 6 bases and J gave up 0 bases, with 4 bases separating them. Germline V CDR1 and CDR2: SQVTM, ANQGSEA. This CDR3 is 11 amino acids long. The CDR3 DNA follows: TGCAGCGTCGACAGCACAGATACGCAGTATTTT. Amino acid sequence: CSVDSTDTQYF.

J is TRBJ2-3 and V is TRBV29-1; D remains unclear. CDR1 and CDR2 from the germline V gene are SQVTM and ANQGSEA. This CDR3 has 12 amino acids. Trimming pared 3 bases from V and 5 bases from J, leaving 9 bases between. CDR3 protein: CSVDLGKDTQYF. CDR3 nucleotide sequence: TGCAGCGTTGATCTTGGTAAAGATACGCAGTATTTT.

The gene calls are TRBV7-3 and TRBJ2-1, with D perhaps TRBD2 (6 bases). The CDR3 loop spans 15 amino acids. Looked up from germline, CDR1 is SGHTA and CDR2 is FQGTGA. Trimming cost V 2 bases and J 1 base, with 9 bases left between them. CDR3 DNA sequence: TGTGCCAGCAGCTTAGACGGGGGATCCTACAATGAGCAGTTCTTC. Translating it yields CASSLDGGSYNEQFF.

V is TRBV5-1 and J is TRBJ2-5; 7 nucleotides line up with TRBD2. Germline V gene sequence: CDR1 SGHRS, CDR2 YFSETQ. J lost 4 bases, V lost 4 bases, and 7 bases had no gene match. The CDR3 extends over 14 amino acids. The CDR3 DNA reads as TGCGCCAGCAGCCCGGCGGGAGCGGGAGAGACCCAGTACTTC. It is translated as CASSPAGAGETQYF.

This clone is a singleton in its sample. The gene calls are TRBV10-2 and TRBJ2-2, with D perhaps TRBD1 (6 bases). The germline V gene encodes CDR1 WSHSY and CDR2 SAAADI. Trimming removed 6 bases from V and 4 bases from J, with 12 bases in between. This CDR3 has 14 amino acids. CDR3 in amino acids: CASRDYRATGELFF. CDR3 DNA sequence: TGCGCCAGCAGAGATTACAGGGCCACCGGGGAGCTGTTTTTT.

This clone was seen repeatedly, ten times or more. The gene calls are TRBV6-1 and TRBJ2-3; the D gene could be TRBD1 or TRBD2 (7 bases each). In germline, CDR1 is MNHNS, CDR2 SASEGT. V lost 2 bases, J lost 6 bases, and 18 bases lay in between. CDR3 length: 16 residues. The chain's CDR3 is CASSERGATGPDTQYF. DNA for the CDR3: TGTGCCAGCAGTGAACGGGGGGCGACAGGGCCCGATACGCAGTATTTT.

On this clone itself: A far more abundant clone sits one base away, making this likely a read error. At the DNA level, this CDR3 is encoded by other sequences in the same sample as well. The chain joins TRBV30 to TRBJ1-1; no definite D call. This CDR3 region has 18 residues. The V gene lost 1 base and the J gene lost 3 bases, with 24 bases spanning the gap. Germline V gene data show CDR1 as GTSNPN and CDR2 as SVGIG (reference sequence). The CDR3 DNA sequence: TGTGCCTGGAGTGCCTCCCAGGTCCGACGGGGATCAGACACTGAAGCTTTCTTT. Its protein is CAWSASQVRRGSDTEAFF.

Comments on this clone: A far larger clone is off by one base, so a read error is likely. The V call is TRBV30, the J call TRBJ2-7, with D possibly being TRBD1 (5 bases). Trimming stripped 2 bases from V and 6 bases from J, with 11 bases between. Germline V gene lookup returns CDR1 GTSNPN and CDR2 SVGIG (reference sequence). This CDR3 is built from 12 residues. CDR3 bases: TGTGCCTGGAGTCCCAGGGTCAGCGAGCAGTACTTC. As protein: CAWSPRVSEQYF.

The chain uses TRBV11-3 and TRBJ2-1, with TRBD2 matching over 9 bases. The CDR3 extends over 15 amino acids. The J segment lost 7 bases and the V segment lost 1 base, leaving 5 bases of the junction unmatched. CDR1 is SGHNT, CDR2 YENEEA, per germline. The CDR3: CASSLGGRAGNEQFF. The CDR3 nucleotides read TGTGCCAGCAGCTTAGGCGGGAGGGCCGGTAATGAGCAGTTCTTC.

This chain uses TRBV2 with TRBJ2-1, with no clear D. Germline CDR1 SNHLY, CDR2 FYNNEI. The CDR3 runs to 14 residues. With 6 bases removed from V and 1 base from J, the gap between germline ends came to 10 bases. CDR3 sequence (DNA): TGTGCCAGCAGCGATCCAAGGTCCTACAATGAGCAGTTCTTC. Translated, it gives CASSDPRSYNEQFF.

This clone was recorded a few times. The chain has TRBV28 and TRBJ1-2, with D tentatively TRBD1 (6 bases). The CDR3 consists of 15 residues. Deletions cut 3 bases from V and 7 bases from J, with 18 bases between. Germline lookup yields CDR1 MDHEN and CDR2 SYDVKM. The CDR3 sequence: CASSFPIGGLGGYTF. The CDR3 region has the DNA TGTGCCAGCAGTTTCCCCATTGGGGGGCTGGGTGGCTACACCTTC.

This clone was detected ten times or more. V gene TRBV29-1 combines with J gene TRBJ1-1; a possible D gene is TRBD1 (5 bases). This CDR3 has 13 amino acids. From germline, CDR1 is SQVTM and CDR2 ANQGSEA. Trimming pared 3 bases from V and 2 bases from J, leaving 10 bases between. CDR3 in amino acids: CSVDGTENTEAFF. The DNA of the CDR3 is TGCAGCGTTGATGGGACGGAAAACACTGAAGCTTTCTTT.

The chain combines TRBV5-6 with TRBJ2-7, with 7 bases fitting TRBD1. Losses at the gene ends were 6 bases for V and 6 bases for J; bases not matched to a gene: 9. Germline CDR1 reads SGHDT; CDR2 reads YYEEEE. The CDR3 spans 13 residues. Here the CDR3 reads CASTRDRVGEQYF. CDR3 sequence (DNA): TGTGCCAGCACCCGGGACAGAGTGGGCGAGCAGTACTTC.

The DNA of the CDR3 is TGTGCCAGCAGTGCACTCGGGAGTCGTGGCAATCAGCCCCAGCATTTT. It encodes CASSALGSRGNQPQHF. The gene calls are TRBV27 and TRBJ1-5, with D unresolved. CDR3 length: 16 residues. Per the germline V gene, CDR1 is MNHEY and CDR2 is SMNVEV (reference sequence). V lost 5 bases and J 2 bases, leaving 16 bases between the germline ends.

J is TRBJ2-7 and V is TRBV7-2; 8 bases line up with TRBD2. The CDR3 spans 16 residues. Unmatched junction bases numbered 6, after V lost 2 bases and J lost 0 bases. Germline lookup yields CDR1 SGHTA and CDR2 FQGNSA. CDR3 residues: CASSLRLAPSSYEQYF. The DNA for the CDR3 is TGTGCCAGCAGCTTAAGACTAGCGCCAAGCTCCTACGAGCAGTACTTC.